Listed below are T cell receptor beta chains from one sample, sequenced in a study of blood T cell repertoires in COVID-19. Sequenced by immunoSEQ multiplex PCR; TCRdb stores in-frame clones only, minus some. The sample contains a few hundred thousand clones, about 91% of which appear only once. The sequencing sample was made of peripheral blood. The receptors come from a woman aged 55 to 70 with acute or convalescent COVID-19. CDR3s include the opening cysteine and the closing phenylalanine or tryptophan. D genes are given only for firm matches. The size of a clone is reported for some rows only, either as once, few or many, or as a class for expanded clones.

d_gene: TRBD1; v_gene: TRBV7-2; j_gene: TRBJ1-2; abundance: few; CDR3nt: TGTGCCAGCAGCTTGCGGACAGGCCCACACTATGGCTACACCTTC; CDR3aa: CASSLRTGPHYGYTF
d_gene: NA; v_gene: TRBV18; j_gene: TRBJ1-3; abundance: NA; CDR3nt: TGTGCCAGCTCCCCCGCCCAGGTCGGAAACACCATATATTTT; CDR3aa: CASSPAQVGNTIYF
d_gene: TRBD1; v_gene: TRBV6-1; j_gene: TRBJ1-1; abundance: NA; CDR3nt: TGTGCCAGCAGTGAAAAGACAGGGTGGAACACTGAAGCTTTCTTT; CDR3aa: CASSEKTGWNTEAFF
d_gene: NA; v_gene: TRBV29-1; j_gene: TRBJ1-1; abundance: NA; CDR3nt: TGCAGCGTGCGGGAACAGCCGAACACTGAAGCTTTCTTT; CDR3aa: CSVREQPNTEAFF
d_gene: NA; v_gene: TRBV7-9; j_gene: TRBJ2-7; abundance: few; CDR3nt: TGTGCCAGCAGCTTAGACGCCTTCCGGGGGCAGTACTTC; CDR3aa: CASSLDAFRGQYF
d_gene: TRBD2; v_gene: TRBV5-6; j_gene: TRBJ2-3; abundance: NA; CDR3nt: TGTGCCAGCAGCCAAAAGTTTAGCGGGGGGTTTTCAGATACGCAGTATTTT; CDR3aa: CASSQKFSGGFSDTQYF
d_gene: NA; v_gene: TRBV28; j_gene: TRBJ2-3; abundance: NA; CDR3nt: TGTGCCAGCAGCTACACAGATACGCAGTATTTT; CDR3aa: CASSYTDTQYF
d_gene: TRBD1; v_gene: TRBV7-8; j_gene: TRBJ1-5; abundance: NA; CDR3nt: TGTGCCAGCAGCTTAGGACAGGGGGGTCAGCCCCAGCATTTT; CDR3aa: CASSLGQGGQPQHF
d_gene: NA; v_gene: TRBV19; j_gene: TRBJ1-6; abundance: NA; CDR3nt: TGTGCCAGCTTGGGACAAGTCGGTTCACCCCTCCACTTT; CDR3aa: CASLGQVGSPLHF
d_gene: TRBD2; v_gene: TRBV18; j_gene: TRBJ2-7; abundance: NA; CDR3nt: TGTGCCAGCTCGCCCCTAGCGGAACCATACGAGCAGTACTTC; CDR3aa: CASSPLAEPYEQYF
d_gene: TRBD2; v_gene: TRBV5-6; j_gene: TRBJ2-7; abundance: NA; CDR3nt: TGTGCCAGCAGCTTGATAGCGGGAGGAGGTCTTTTC; CDR3aa: CASSLIAGGGLF
d_gene: NA; v_gene: TRBV5-8; j_gene: TRBJ1-6; abundance: NA; CDR3nt: TGTGCCAGCAGCTTGGTGGGACTGGGACCTAATTCACCCCTCCACTTT; CDR3aa: CASSLVGLGPNSPLHF
d_gene: NA; v_gene: TRBV18; j_gene: TRBJ1-6; abundance: NA; CDR3nt: TGTGCCAGCTCCCCTCGAGGAGCGCATAATTCACCCCTCCACTTT; CDR3aa: CASSPRGAHNSPLHF
d_gene: TRBD1; v_gene: TRBV7-2; j_gene: TRBJ1-5; abundance: NA; CDR3nt: TGTGCCAGCAGCCAAAACCGGGACAGAAATCAGCCCCAGCATTTT; CDR3aa: CASSQNRDRNQPQHF
d_gene: TRBD2; v_gene: TRBV6-5; j_gene: TRBJ2-7; abundance: NA; CDR3nt: TGTGCCAGCCGGACTAGCGGGAGTCACGAGCAGTACTTC; CDR3aa: CASRTSGSHEQYF
d_gene: NA; v_gene: TRBV12-3/TRBV12-4; j_gene: TRBJ2-7; abundance: NA; CDR3nt: TGTGCCAGCAGTTTACAGGGTTGGTACGAGCAGTACTTC; CDR3aa: CASSLQGWYEQYF
d_gene: TRBD2; v_gene: TRBV6-5; j_gene: TRBJ2-7; abundance: NA; CDR3nt: TGTGCCAGCAGTTCGACCGGGACTAGCGTCACCTACGAGCAGTACTTC; CDR3aa: CASSSTGTSVTYEQYF
d_gene: NA; v_gene: TRBV7-2; j_gene: TRBJ2-7; abundance: NA; CDR3nt: TGTGCCAGCAGCTTAAGTGGAGAGCGCCGCTACGAGCAGTACTTC; CDR3aa: CASSLSGERRYEQYF
d_gene: TRBD2; v_gene: TRBV2; j_gene: TRBJ2-5; abundance: NA; CDR3nt: TGTGCCAGCAGTTCCGGGACTAGCGAACGGGAGACCCAGTACTTC; CDR3aa: CASSSGTSERETQYF
d_gene: NA; v_gene: TRBV2; j_gene: TRBJ1-4; abundance: NA; CDR3nt: TGTGCCAGCAGTGTGGAGGGGAGGACTAATGAAAAACTGTTTTTT; CDR3aa: CASSVEGRTNEKLFF
d_gene: NA; v_gene: TRBV10-3; j_gene: TRBJ1-1; abundance: NA; CDR3nt: TGTGCCATCAGAGGGGTAGGTGGTACTGAAGCTTTCTTT; CDR3aa: CAIRGVGGTEAFF
d_gene: TRBD1; v_gene: TRBV10-3; j_gene: TRBJ1-4; abundance: NA; CDR3nt: TGTGCCATCAGCGACAGGGGCGGAACTAATGAAAAACTGTTTTTT; CDR3aa: CAISDRGGTNEKLFF